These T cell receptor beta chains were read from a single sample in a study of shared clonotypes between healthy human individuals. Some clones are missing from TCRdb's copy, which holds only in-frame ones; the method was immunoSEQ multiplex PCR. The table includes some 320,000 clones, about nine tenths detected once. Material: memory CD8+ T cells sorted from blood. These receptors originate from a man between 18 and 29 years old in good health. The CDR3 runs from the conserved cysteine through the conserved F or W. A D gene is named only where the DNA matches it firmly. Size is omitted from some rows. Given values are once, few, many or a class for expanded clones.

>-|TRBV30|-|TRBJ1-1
CAWSVQVRQLNTEAFF
TGTGCCTGGAGTGTACAAGTAAGACAGTTGAACACTGAAGCTTTCTTT
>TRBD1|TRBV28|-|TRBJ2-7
CASSFHPTPPGQDPYEQYF
TGTGCCAGCAGTTTTCACCCCACCCCTCCGGGACAGGACCCCTACGAGCAGTACTTC
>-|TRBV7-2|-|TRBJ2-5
CASSLPQEETQYF
TGTGCCAGCAGCTTACCACAAGAAGAGACCCAGTACTTC
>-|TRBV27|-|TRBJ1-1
CASLDQGSTEAFF
TGTGCCAGCTTAGACCAGGGGTCCACTGAAGCTTTCTTT
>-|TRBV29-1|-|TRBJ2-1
CSVEVLGEQFF
TGCAGCGTTGAAGTGCTGGGTGAGCAGTTCTTC
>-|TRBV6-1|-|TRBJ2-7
CASSAPWRRGTLGEQYF
TGTGCCAGCAGTGCGCCGTGGCGGCGGGGGACACTAGGGGAGCAGTACTTC
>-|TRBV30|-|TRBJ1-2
CAWSAIADPRGDGYTF
TGTGCCTGGAGTGCCATCGCAGACCCCAGGGGCGATGGCTACACCTTC
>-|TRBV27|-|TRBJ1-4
CASSPMGWANEKLFF
TGTGCCAGCAGCCCGATGGGGTGGGCTAATGAAAAACTGTTTTTT
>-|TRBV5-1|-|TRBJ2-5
CASSPGTPQETQYF
TGCGCCAGCAGCCCCGGGACTCCCCAAGAGACCCAGTACTTC
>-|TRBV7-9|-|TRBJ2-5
CASSLSLSSFQETQYF
TGTGCCAGCAGCTTATCTCTGAGCAGCTTCCAAGAGACCCAGTACTTC
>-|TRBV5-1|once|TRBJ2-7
CASSLVPPGLAYEQYF
TGCGCCAGCAGCTTGGTACCTCCCGGGTTAGCGTACGAGCAGTACTTC
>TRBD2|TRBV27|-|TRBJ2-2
CASSPPTSGANTGELFF
TGTGCCAGCAGTCCACCGACTAGCGGGGCTAACACCGGGGAGCTGTTTTTT
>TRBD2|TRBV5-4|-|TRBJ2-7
CASSVGGHSYEQYF
TGTGCCAGCAGCGTGGGAGGGCACTCCTACGAGCAGTACTTC
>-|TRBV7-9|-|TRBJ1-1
CASSPADRIEAFF
TGTGCCAGCAGCCCAGCGGACCGGATTGAAGCTTTCTTT
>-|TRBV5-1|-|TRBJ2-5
CASSSGMGQETQYF
TGCGCCAGCAGCTCCGGGATGGGGCAAGAGACCCAGTACTTC
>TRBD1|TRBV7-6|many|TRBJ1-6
CASGTGTNSPLHF
TGTGCCAGCGGGACAGGGACAAATTCACCCCTCCACTTT
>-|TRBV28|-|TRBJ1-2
CASIGSAYPLPGNGYTF
TGTGCCAGCATCGGATCAGCTTATCCTCTACCGGGAAATGGCTACACCTTC
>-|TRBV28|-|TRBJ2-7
CASSSAGGRLSSYEQYF
TGTGCCAGCAGTTCGGCAGGGGGGAGGCTTAGCTCCTACGAGCAGTACTTC
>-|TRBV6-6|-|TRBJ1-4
CASSYSDSRLLFF
TGTGCCAGCAGTTACTCGGATAGCCGATTACTGTTTTTT
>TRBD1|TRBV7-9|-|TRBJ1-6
CASSSSGTGRNSPLHF
TGTGCCAGCAGCAGCTCCGGGACAGGAAGGAATTCACCCCTCCACTTT
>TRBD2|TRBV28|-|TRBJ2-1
CASSLLAGGGNEQFF
TGTGCCAGCAGTTTGTTAGCGGGAGGTGGGAATGAGCAGTTCTTC
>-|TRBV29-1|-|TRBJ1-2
CSVSGSEHYGYTF
TGCAGCGTTAGCGGGTCAGAGCACTATGGCTACACCTTC
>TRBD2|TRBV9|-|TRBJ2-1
CASQGTSGIYNEQFF
TGTGCCAGCCAAGGGACTAGCGGAATCTACAATGAGCAGTTCTTC
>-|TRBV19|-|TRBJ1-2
CASSITGAGHQYYGYTF
TGTGCCAGTAGTATTACAGGCGCAGGGCACCAGTACTATGGCTACACCTTC
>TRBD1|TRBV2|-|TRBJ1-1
CASRGDRGRTMNTEAFF
TGTGCCAGCAGGGGGGACAGGGGGCGTACTATGAACACTGAAGCTTTCTTT
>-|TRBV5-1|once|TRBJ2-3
CASREARGGTDTQYF
TGCGCCAGCAGGGAGGCTAGGGGAGGCACAGATACGCAGTATTTT
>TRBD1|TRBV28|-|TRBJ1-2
CASSLWTGAGYTF
TGTGCCAGCAGTTTATGGACAGGGGCCGGCTACACCTTC
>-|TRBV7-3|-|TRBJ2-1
CASSLGRRRRNEQFF
TGTGCCAGCAGCTTAGGTCGGCGGAGACGCAATGAGCAGTTCTTC
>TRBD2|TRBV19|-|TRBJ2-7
CASSIGLAGVAFEQYF
TGTGCCAGTAGTATAGGGCTAGCGGGCGTTGCTTTCGAGCAGTACTTC
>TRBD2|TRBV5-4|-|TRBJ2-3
CASSSAAGPDTQYF
TGTGCCAGCAGCTCCGCAGCGGGGCCAGATACGCAGTATTTT
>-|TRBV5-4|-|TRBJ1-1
CASSLDRGVNTEAFF
TGTGCCAGCAGCTTGGATAGGGGCGTGAACACTGAAGCTTTCTTT
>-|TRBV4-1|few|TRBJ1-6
CASSPGQNNSPLHF
TGCGCCAGCAGCCCAGGACAGAATAATTCACCCCTCCACTTT
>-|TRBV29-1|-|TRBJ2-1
CSVEGAVYNEQFF
TGCAGCGTTGAAGGGGCAGTTTACAATGAGCAGTTCTTC
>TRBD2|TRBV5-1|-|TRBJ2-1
CASSFLAGETGEQFF
TGCGCCAGCAGCTTCCTAGCGGGGGAGACGGGTGAGCAGTTCTTC
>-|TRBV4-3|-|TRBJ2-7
CASSQDSGRSEQYF
TGCGCCAGCAGCCAAGATTCGGGGAGATCCGAGCAGTACTTC
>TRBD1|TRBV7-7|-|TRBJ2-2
CASSPRTGYTGELFF
TGTGCTAGCAGCCCGCGGACAGGGTACACCGGGGAGCTGTTTTTT
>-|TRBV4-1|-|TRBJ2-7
CASSPERSSYEQYF
TGCGCCAGCAGCCCCGAGCGAAGCTCCTACGAGCAGTACTTC
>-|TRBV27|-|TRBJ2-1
CASSFGSGEQFF
TGTGCCAGCAGTTTCGGCAGCGGGGAGCAGTTCTTC
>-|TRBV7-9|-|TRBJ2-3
CASSLASGVPNTDTQYF
TGTGCCAGCAGCTTAGCGTCAGGGGTCCCCAACACAGATACGCAGTATTTT
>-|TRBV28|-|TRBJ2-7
CASSLRGLMTYEQYF
TGTGCCAGCAGTTTAAGGGGACTGATGACCTACGAGCAGTACTTC
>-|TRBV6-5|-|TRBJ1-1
CASSSTGNTEAFF
TGTGCCAGCAGTTCAACAGGGAACACTGAAGCTTTCTTT
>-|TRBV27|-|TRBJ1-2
CASSLGGAHTGGYTF
TGTGCCAGCAGCCTCGGAGGCGCCCATACGGGGGGCTACACCTTC
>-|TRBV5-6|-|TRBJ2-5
CASSLVGSGQETQYF
TGTGCCAGCAGCTTGGTGGGTAGCGGCCAAGAGACCCAGTACTTC
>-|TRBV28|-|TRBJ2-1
CASSFRAGASYNEQFF
TGTGCCAGCAGTTTTAGGGCGGGGGCCTCCTACAATGAGCAGTTCTTC
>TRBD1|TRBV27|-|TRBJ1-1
CASRGDRGEAFF
TGTGCCAGCAGAGGGGACAGGGGTGAAGCTTTCTTT
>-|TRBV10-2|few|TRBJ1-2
CASSEGRSLGYTF
TGCGCCAGCAGTGAGGGAAGATCCCTGGGCTACACCTTC
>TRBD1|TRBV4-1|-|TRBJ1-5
CASSKSGTAGNQPQHF
TGCGCCAGCAGCAAGTCCGGGACAGCCGGTAATCAGCCCCAGCATTTT
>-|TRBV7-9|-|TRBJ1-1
CASSPGTSNTEAFF
TGTGCCAGCAGCCCAGGGACAAGTAACACTGAAGCTTTCTTT
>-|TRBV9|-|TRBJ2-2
CASSDPDRNTGELFF
TGTGCCAGCAGCGACCCCGACCGAAACACCGGGGAGCTGTTTTTT
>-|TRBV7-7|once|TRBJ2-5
CASSFARGGALETQYF
TGTGCTAGCAGCTTCGCGCGTGGGGGGGCTTTAGAGACCCAGTACTTC
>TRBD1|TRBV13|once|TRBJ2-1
CASSRAGTGYNEQFF
TGTGCCAGCAGCCGCGCCGGGACAGGCTACAATGAGCAGTTCTTC
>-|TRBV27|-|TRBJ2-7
CASSPFWDKSSYEQYF
TGTGCCAGCAGCCCGTTTTGGGACAAGAGCTCCTACGAGCAGTACTTC
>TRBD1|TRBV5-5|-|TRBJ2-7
CASSLGQGASYEQYF
TGTGCCAGCAGCCTAGGACAGGGGGCGTCCTACGAGCAGTACTTC
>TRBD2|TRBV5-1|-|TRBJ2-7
CASSWRDRGRTSYEQYF
TGCGCCAGCAGCTGGAGGGATCGCGGGAGAACCTCCTACGAGCAGTACTTC
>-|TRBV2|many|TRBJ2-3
CASRETVLTDTQYF
TGTGCCAGCAGAGAGACAGTCCTCACAGATACGCAGTATTTT
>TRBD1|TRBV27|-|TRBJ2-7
CASSHRGPLSYEQYF
TGTGCCAGCAGCCACAGGGGGCCTCTCTCCTACGAGCAGTACTTC
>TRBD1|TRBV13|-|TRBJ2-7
CASSPLDRGYEQYF
TGTGCCAGCAGCCCCCTCGACAGGGGCTACGAGCAGTACTTC
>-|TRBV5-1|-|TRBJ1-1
CASSFLQGNTEAFF
TGCGCCAGCAGTTTTCTACAGGGGAACACTGAAGCTTTCTTT
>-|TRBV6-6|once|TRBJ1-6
CASSYSGAVSPLHF
TGTGCCAGCAGTTACTCGGGGGCCGTTTCACCCCTCCACTTT
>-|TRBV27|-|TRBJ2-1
CASTHGVDGYNEQFF
TGTGCCAGCACACATGGGGTAGACGGGTACAATGAGCAGTTCTTC